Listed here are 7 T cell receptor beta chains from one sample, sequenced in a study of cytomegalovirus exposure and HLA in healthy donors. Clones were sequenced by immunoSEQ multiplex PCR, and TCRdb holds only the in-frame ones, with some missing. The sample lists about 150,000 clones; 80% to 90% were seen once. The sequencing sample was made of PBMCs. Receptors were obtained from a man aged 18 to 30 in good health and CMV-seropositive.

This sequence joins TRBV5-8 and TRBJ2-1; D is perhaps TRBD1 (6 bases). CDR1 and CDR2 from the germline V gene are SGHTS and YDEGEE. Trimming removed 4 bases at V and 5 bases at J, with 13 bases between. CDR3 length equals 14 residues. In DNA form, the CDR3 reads TGTGCCAGCAGCACCGGACAGACAAACAATGAGCAGTTCTTC. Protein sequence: CASSTGQTNNEQFF.

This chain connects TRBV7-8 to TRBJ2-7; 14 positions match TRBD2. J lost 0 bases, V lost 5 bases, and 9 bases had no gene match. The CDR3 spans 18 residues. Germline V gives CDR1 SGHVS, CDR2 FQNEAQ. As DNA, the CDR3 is TGTGCCAGCAGCCTTCGGACTAGCGGGGGGCCCAACTCCTACGAGCAGTACTTC. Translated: CASSLRTSGGPNSYEQYF.

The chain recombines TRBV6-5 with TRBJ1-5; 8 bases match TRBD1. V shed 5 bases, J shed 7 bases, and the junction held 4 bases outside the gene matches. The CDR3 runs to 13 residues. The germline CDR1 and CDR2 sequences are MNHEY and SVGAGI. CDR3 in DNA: TGTGCCAGCAGTCCTCCAGGGGGCCAGCCCCAGCATTTT. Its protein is CASSPPGGQPQHF.

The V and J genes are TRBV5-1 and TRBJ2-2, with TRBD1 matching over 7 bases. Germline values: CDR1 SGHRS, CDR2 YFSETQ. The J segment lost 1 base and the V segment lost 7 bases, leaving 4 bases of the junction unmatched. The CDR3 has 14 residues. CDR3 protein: CASRTGENTGELFF. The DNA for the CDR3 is TGCGCCAGCCGCACAGGGGAGAACACCGGGGAGCTGTTTTTT.

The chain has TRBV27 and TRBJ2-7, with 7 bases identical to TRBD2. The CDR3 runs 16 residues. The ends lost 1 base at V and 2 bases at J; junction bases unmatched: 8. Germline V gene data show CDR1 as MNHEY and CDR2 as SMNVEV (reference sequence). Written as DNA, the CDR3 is TGTGCCAGCAGTTTATTTGCGGGAGTACGAACCTACGAGCAGTACTTC. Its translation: CASSLFAGVRTYEQYF.

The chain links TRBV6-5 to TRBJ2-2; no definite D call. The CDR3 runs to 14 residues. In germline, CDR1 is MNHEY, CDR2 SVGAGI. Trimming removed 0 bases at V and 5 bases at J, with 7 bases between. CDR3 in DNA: TGTGCCAGCAGTTACTCGTCAGGAACCGGGGAGCTGTTTTTT. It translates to CASSYSSGTGELFF.

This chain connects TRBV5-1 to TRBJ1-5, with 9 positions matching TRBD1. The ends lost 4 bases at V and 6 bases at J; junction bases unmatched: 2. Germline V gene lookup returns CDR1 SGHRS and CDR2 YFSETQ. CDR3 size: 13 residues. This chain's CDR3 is CASSTDRGQPQHF. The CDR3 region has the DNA TGCGCCAGCAGCACGGACAGGGGTCAGCCCCAGCATTTT.